A selection of T cell receptor beta chains follows, all from one sample in a study of T cell responses to AZD1222 COVID-19 vaccine. Sequencing used immunoSEQ multiplex PCR; TCRdb keeps in-frame clones, though not all of them. The sample gives some 150,000 clones, roughly nine tenths of which show up once; 3.3% is in the top ten. The material sequenced was peripheral blood, taken 28 days after the second AZD1222 dose. These receptors all come from an adult who received the AZD1222 COVID-19 vaccine. CDR3s include the opening cysteine and the closing phenylalanine or tryptophan. Fields, in order: J gene, clone size, D gene, V gene, CDR3 DNA, CDR3 protein. D genes are given only for firm matches. Expanded clones get a size class; other rows say once, few or many, or leave the size out.

j_gene: TRBJ2-2
abundance: .
d_gene: .
v_gene: TRBV27
CDR3nt: TGTGCCAGCAGTTCAGCGAGGACCGGGGAGCTGTTTTTT
CDR3aa: CASSSARTGELFF

j_gene: TRBJ1-2
abundance: .
d_gene: TRBD1
v_gene: TRBV28
CDR3nt: TGTGCCAGCAGTGCTGGACAGGGGAACTATGGCTACACCTTC
CDR3aa: CASSAGQGNYGYTF

j_gene: TRBJ2-7
abundance: .
d_gene: .
v_gene: TRBV7-7
CDR3nt: TGTGCCAGCAGCTTAGGGCCGGGTTCCACCTACGAGCAGTACTTC
CDR3aa: CASSLGPGSTYEQYF

j_gene: TRBJ2-1
abundance: .
d_gene: .
v_gene: TRBV7-9
CDR3nt: TGTGCCAGCAGCTTAGACGAGTACAATGAGCAGTTCTTC
CDR3aa: CASSLDEYNEQFF

j_gene: TRBJ2-3
abundance: .
d_gene: .
v_gene: TRBV27
CDR3nt: TGTGCCAGCAGTTCAACCACAGATACGCAGTATTTT
CDR3aa: CASSSTTDTQYF

j_gene: TRBJ2-1
abundance: .
d_gene: TRBD2
v_gene: TRBV6-4
CDR3nt: TGTGCCAGCAGTTCGAGCGGGATCAATGAGCAGTTCTTC
CDR3aa: CASSSSGINEQFF

j_gene: TRBJ2-1
abundance: once
d_gene: .
v_gene: TRBV5-8
CDR3nt: TGTGCCAGCAGCCCGGGCGGGACCCCCTACAATGAGCAGTTCTTC
CDR3aa: CASSPGGTPYNEQFF

j_gene: TRBJ2-3
abundance: once
d_gene: TRBD2
v_gene: TRBV5-1
CDR3nt: TGCGCCAGCAGCCTAGCGGGCCTCACAGATACGCAGTATTTT
CDR3aa: CASSLAGLTDTQYF

j_gene: TRBJ2-3
abundance: .
d_gene: TRBD2
v_gene: TRBV7-3
CDR3nt: TGTGCCAGCAGCCCGACTAGCGGGACGACAGATACGCAGTATTTT
CDR3aa: CASSPTSGTTDTQYF

j_gene: TRBJ2-7
abundance: .
d_gene: TRBD2
v_gene: TRBV14
CDR3nt: TGTGCCAGCAGCCAAGTACTAGCGGGAGTATCCCACGAGCAGTACTTC
CDR3aa: CASSQVLAGVSHEQYF

j_gene: TRBJ2-3
abundance: .
d_gene: .
v_gene: TRBV10-2
CDR3nt: TGCGCCAGCAGGCACAGGGAATTGGATACGCAGTATTTT
CDR3aa: CASRHRELDTQYF

j_gene: TRBJ2-3
abundance: .
d_gene: .
v_gene: TRBV4-1
CDR3nt: TGCGCCAGCAGCCAAGTCCGGGGGTCCACAGATACGCAGTATTTT
CDR3aa: CASSQVRGSTDTQYF

j_gene: TRBJ2-3
abundance: .
d_gene: TRBD2
v_gene: TRBV19
CDR3nt: TGTGCCAGTAGAAGCGGGGCTAGCACAGATACGCAGTATTTT
CDR3aa: CASRSGASTDTQYF

j_gene: TRBJ1-1
abundance: .
d_gene: .
v_gene: TRBV9
CDR3nt: TGTGCCAGCAGCGTAGCAGGCTACCCCACTGAAGCTTTCTTT
CDR3aa: CASSVAGYPTEAFF

j_gene: TRBJ2-1
abundance: .
d_gene: TRBD2
v_gene: TRBV6-5
CDR3nt: TGTGCCAGCAGTTACTCGCGACTAGCGGACAATGAGCAGTTCTTC
CDR3aa: CASSYSRLADNEQFF

j_gene: TRBJ1-5
abundance: once
d_gene: TRBD1
v_gene: TRBV6-5
CDR3nt: TGTGCCAGCAGTCCCGGACAGGGGCAGCCCCAGCATTTT
CDR3aa: CASSPGQGQPQHF

j_gene: TRBJ2-7
abundance: .
d_gene: TRBD1
v_gene: TRBV5-6
CDR3nt: TGTGCCAGCAGCACAGGGGCCTACGAGCAGTACTTC
CDR3aa: CASSTGAYEQYF

j_gene: TRBJ2-5
abundance: .
d_gene: .
v_gene: TRBV5-1
CDR3nt: TGCGCCAGCAGCCCCGGACAGTCCCAAGAGACCCAGTACTTC
CDR3aa: CASSPGQSQETQYF

j_gene: TRBJ2-5
abundance: once
d_gene: .
v_gene: TRBV2
CDR3nt: TGTGCCAGCAGGGACAGTGGGGAGACCCAGTACTTC
CDR3aa: CASRDSGETQYF

j_gene: TRBJ2-3
abundance: .
d_gene: .
v_gene: TRBV14
CDR3nt: TGTGCCAGCAGCCCCGGGCGGTTTGGCGCAGATACGCAGTATTTT
CDR3aa: CASSPGRFGADTQYF

j_gene: TRBJ2-2
abundance: .
d_gene: .
v_gene: TRBV27
CDR3nt: TGTGCCAGCAGTTACAGCGCCGTCGCCGGGGAGCTGTTTTTT
CDR3aa: CASSYSAVAGELFF

j_gene: TRBJ2-2
abundance: .
d_gene: .
v_gene: TRBV6-5
CDR3nt: TGTGCCACCGGAATGGACAGGAACACCGGGGAGCTGTTTTTT
CDR3aa: CATGMDRNTGELFF

j_gene: TRBJ2-7
abundance: few
d_gene: .
v_gene: TRBV21-1
CDR3nt: TGTGCCAGCAGCAACGTAGACGGAGACTCCTACGAGCAGTACTTC
CDR3aa: CASSNVDGDSYEQYF

j_gene: TRBJ2-2
abundance: .
d_gene: .
v_gene: TRBV24-1
CDR3nt: TGTGCCACCAGTGATGGAACAGGGAGGGCGATCACCGGGGAGCTGTTTTTT
CDR3aa: CATSDGTGRAITGELFF

j_gene: TRBJ2-3
abundance: .
d_gene: TRBD2
v_gene: TRBV3-1/TRBV3-2
CDR3nt: TGTGCCAGCAGCCACCCCTCTCCAGGACTAGCGGGAGGGATCACAGATACGCAGTATTTT
CDR3aa: CASSHPSPGLAGGITDTQYF

j_gene: TRBJ2-7
abundance: .
d_gene: TRBD2
v_gene: TRBV4-2
CDR3nt: TGTGCCAGCAGCCATTCCATTCCCGGGAGGAGCTCCTACGAGCAGTACTTC
CDR3aa: CASSHSIPGRSSYEQYF

j_gene: TRBJ1-2
abundance: .
d_gene: .
v_gene: TRBV29-1
CDR3nt: TGCAGCGTGATGAGGACCGACTATGGCTACACCTTC
CDR3aa: CSVMRTDYGYTF

j_gene: TRBJ1-6
abundance: .
d_gene: .
v_gene: TRBV23-1
CDR3nt: TGCGCCAGCAGCACAGGGCCCCATAATTCACCCCTCCACTTT
CDR3aa: CASSTGPHNSPLHF

j_gene: TRBJ2-7
abundance: .
d_gene: TRBD2
v_gene: TRBV5-1
CDR3nt: TGCGCCAGCAGCCCTTGGGGCGGGACTAGCGGGACCAGCTCCTACGAGCAGTACTTC
CDR3aa: CASSPWGGTSGTSSYEQYF

j_gene: TRBJ2-7
abundance: .
d_gene: .
v_gene: TRBV24-1
CDR3nt: TGTGCCACCAGTGATTGGAGGGGGCGGAACGAGCAGTACTTC
CDR3aa: CATSDWRGRNEQYF

j_gene: TRBJ2-2
abundance: .
d_gene: TRBD1
v_gene: TRBV29-1
CDR3nt: TGCAGCGTTGAGAAGGACAGGGGAAACACCGGGGAGCTGTTTTTT
CDR3aa: CSVEKDRGNTGELFF

j_gene: TRBJ2-5
abundance: .
d_gene: TRBD1
v_gene: TRBV11-3
CDR3nt: TGTGCCAGCAGCGGATTGGGACAGGGTCCTAGGGCCCAGTACTTC
CDR3aa: CASSGLGQGPRAQYF

j_gene: TRBJ1-6
abundance: .
d_gene: .
v_gene: TRBV24-1
CDR3nt: TGTGCCACCAGCCGGGACTCCAATTCACCCCTCCACTTT
CDR3aa: CATSRDSNSPLHF

j_gene: TRBJ1-2
abundance: .
d_gene: .
v_gene: TRBV19
CDR3nt: TGTGCCAGTAGTACCAGCCCGGACAGAGCTAACTATGGCTACACCTTC
CDR3aa: CASSTSPDRANYGYTF

j_gene: TRBJ2-1
abundance: .
d_gene: TRBD2
v_gene: TRBV6-2/TRBV6-3
CDR3nt: TGTGCCAGCAGTCCCCCCGGGACTAGCGGGAGGGGTGAGCAGTTCTTC
CDR3aa: CASSPPGTSGRGEQFF

j_gene: TRBJ2-2
abundance: .
d_gene: TRBD2
v_gene: TRBV7-3
CDR3nt: TGTGCCAGCAGCTTAAACGCGGGAGGCGTAGCCGGGGAGCTGTTTTTT
CDR3aa: CASSLNAGGVAGELFF

j_gene: TRBJ1-1
abundance: .
d_gene: .
v_gene: TRBV7-8
CDR3nt: TGTGCCAGCAGCATACAGGCGAGCGCAATGGGCACTGAAGCTTTCTTT
CDR3aa: CASSIQASAMGTEAFF